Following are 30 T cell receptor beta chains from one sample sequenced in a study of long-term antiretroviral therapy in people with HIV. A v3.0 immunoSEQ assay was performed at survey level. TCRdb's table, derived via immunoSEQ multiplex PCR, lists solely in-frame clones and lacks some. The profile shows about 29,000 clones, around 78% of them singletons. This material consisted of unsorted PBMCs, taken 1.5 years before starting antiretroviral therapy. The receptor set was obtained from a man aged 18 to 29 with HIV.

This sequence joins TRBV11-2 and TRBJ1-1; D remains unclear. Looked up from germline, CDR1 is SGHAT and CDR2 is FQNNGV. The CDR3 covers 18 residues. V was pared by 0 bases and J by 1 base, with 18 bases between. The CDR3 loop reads CASSLDLDFFTGNTEAFF. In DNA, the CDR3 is TGTGCCAGCAGCTTAGATCTAGATTTTTTCACGGGGAACACTGAAGCTTTCTTT.

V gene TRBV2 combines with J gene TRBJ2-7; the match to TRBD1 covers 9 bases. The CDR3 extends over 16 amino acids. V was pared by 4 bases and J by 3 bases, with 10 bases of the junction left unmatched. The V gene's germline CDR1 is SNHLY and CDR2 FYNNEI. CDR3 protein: CASSVPPGQGDYEQYF. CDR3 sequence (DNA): TGTGCCAGCAGTGTACCCCCGGGACAGGGTGACTACGAGCAGTACTTC.

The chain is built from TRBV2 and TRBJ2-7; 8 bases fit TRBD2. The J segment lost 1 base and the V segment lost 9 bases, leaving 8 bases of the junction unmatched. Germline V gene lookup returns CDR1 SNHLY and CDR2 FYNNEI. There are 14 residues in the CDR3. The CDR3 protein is CASFSRGGSYEQYF. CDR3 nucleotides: TGTGCCAGTTTCTCTCGGGGGGGATCCTACGAGCAGTACTTC.

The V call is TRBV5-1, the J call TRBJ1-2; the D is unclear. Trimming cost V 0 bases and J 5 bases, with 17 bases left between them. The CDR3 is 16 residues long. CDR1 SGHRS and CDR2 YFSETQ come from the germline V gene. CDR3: CASSLEAGVSRYGYTF. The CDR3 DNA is TGCGCCAGCAGCTTGGAGGCAGGAGTCTCTCGGTATGGCTACACCTTC.

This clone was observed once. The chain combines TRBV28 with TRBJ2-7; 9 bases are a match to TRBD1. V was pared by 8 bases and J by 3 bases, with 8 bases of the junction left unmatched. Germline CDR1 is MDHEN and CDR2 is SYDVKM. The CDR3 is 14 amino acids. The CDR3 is CASEVGDRDYEQYF. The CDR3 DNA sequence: TGTGCCAGCGAGGTTGGGGACAGGGACTACGAGCAGTACTTC.

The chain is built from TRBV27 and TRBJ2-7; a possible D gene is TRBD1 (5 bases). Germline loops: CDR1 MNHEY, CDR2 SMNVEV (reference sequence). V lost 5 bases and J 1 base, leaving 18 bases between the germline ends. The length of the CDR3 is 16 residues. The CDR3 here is CASSASRPPGSYEQYF. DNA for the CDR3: TGTGCCAGCAGTGCCTCCCGCCCCCCAGGGTCCTACGAGCAGTACTTC.

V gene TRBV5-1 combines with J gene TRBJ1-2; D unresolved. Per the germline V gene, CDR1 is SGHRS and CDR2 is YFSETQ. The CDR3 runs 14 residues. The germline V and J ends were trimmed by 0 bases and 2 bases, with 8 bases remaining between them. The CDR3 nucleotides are TGCGCCAGCAGCTTGGTGTCGGAAAACTATGGCTACACCTTC. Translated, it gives CASSLVSENYGYTF.

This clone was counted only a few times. The CDR3 DNA sequence: TGTGCCAGCAGCCCCGGGACAGGGGGTTATGGCTACACCTTC. This codes for CASSPGTGGYGYTF. The chain links TRBV4-2 to TRBJ1-2; TRBD1 aligns across 11 bases. The V segment lost 4 bases and the J segment 5 bases; nucleotides outside the gene matches: 3. Germline CDR1 is LGHNA and CDR2 is YNFKEQ. The CDR3 has 14 residues.

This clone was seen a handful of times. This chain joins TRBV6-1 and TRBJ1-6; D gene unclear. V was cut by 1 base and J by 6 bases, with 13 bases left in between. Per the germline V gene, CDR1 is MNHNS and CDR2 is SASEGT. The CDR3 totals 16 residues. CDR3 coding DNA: TGTGCCAGCAGTGAAGGCGACCGACTGACTAATTCACCCCTCCACTTT. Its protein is CASSEGDRLTNSPLHF.

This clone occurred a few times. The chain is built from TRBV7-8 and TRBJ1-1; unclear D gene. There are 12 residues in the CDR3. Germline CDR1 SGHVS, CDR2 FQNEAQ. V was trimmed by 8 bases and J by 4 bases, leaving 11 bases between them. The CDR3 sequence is CASARMSTEAFF. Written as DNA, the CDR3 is TGTGCCAGCGCGAGGATGAGCACTGAAGCTTTCTTT.

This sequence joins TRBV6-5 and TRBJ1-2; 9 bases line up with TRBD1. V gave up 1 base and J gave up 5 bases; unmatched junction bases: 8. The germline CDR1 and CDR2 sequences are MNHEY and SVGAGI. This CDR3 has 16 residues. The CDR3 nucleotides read TGTGCCAGCAGTTACTTACAGGGGGCGGCTGAGTATGGCTACACCTTC. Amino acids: CASSYLQGAAEYGYTF.

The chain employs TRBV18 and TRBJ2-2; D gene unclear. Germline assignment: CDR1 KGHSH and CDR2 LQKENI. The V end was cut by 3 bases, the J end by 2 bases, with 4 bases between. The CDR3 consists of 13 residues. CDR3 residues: CASSPPNTGELFF. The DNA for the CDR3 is TGTGCCAGCTCACCCCCCAACACCGGGGAGCTGTTTTTT. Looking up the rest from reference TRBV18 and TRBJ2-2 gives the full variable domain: NAGVMQNPRHLVRRRGQEARLRCSPMKGHSHVYWYRQLPEEGLKFMVYLQKENIIDESGMPKERFSAEFPKEGPSILRIQQVVRGDSAAYFCASSPPNTGELFFGEGSRLTVL.

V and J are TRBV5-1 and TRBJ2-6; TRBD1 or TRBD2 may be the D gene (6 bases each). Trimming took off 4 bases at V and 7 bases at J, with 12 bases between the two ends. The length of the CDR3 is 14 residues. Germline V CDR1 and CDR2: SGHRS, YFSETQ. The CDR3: CASSQGGGANVLTF. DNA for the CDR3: TGCGCCAGCAGCCAAGGAGGGGGAGCCAACGTCCTGACTTTC.

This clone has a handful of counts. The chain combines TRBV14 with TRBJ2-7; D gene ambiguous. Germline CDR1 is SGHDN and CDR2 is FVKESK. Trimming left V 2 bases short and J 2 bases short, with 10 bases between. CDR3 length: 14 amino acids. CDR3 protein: CASSQNVGTYEQYF. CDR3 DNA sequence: TGTGCCAGCAGCCAAAATGTGGGAACCTACGAGCAGTACTTC.

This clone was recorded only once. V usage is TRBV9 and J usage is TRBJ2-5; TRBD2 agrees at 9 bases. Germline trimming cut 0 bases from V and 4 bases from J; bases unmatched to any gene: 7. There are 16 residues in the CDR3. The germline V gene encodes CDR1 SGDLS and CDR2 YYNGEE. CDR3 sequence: CASSVDWRGGRETQYF. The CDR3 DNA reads TGTGCCAGCAGCGTAGACTGGCGGGGGGGCCGAGAGACCCAGTACTTC.

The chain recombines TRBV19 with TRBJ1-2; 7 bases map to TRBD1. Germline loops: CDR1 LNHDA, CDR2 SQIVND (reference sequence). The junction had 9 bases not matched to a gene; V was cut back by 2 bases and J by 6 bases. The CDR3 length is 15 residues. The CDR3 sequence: CASSIPPGTAHGYTF. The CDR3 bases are TGTGCCAGTAGTATACCCCCCGGGACAGCGCATGGCTACACCTTC.

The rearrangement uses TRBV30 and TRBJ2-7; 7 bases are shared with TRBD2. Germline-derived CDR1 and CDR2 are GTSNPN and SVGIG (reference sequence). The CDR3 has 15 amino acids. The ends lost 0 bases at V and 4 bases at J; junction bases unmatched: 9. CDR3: CAWSVGAGVIYEQYF. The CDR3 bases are TGTGCCTGGAGTGTTGGTGCGGGAGTGATTTACGAGCAGTACTTC.

The DNA for the CDR3 is TGTGCCAGCAGCACGAGACAGGGGTCAACAGATACGCAGTATTTT. Encoded protein: CASSTRQGSTDTQYF. This chain connects TRBV5-6 to TRBJ2-3; 8 bases align to TRBD1. The germline CDR1 and CDR2 sequences are SGHDT and YYEEEE. J lost 3 bases, V lost 4 bases, and 7 bases had no gene match. CDR3 length: 15 amino acids.

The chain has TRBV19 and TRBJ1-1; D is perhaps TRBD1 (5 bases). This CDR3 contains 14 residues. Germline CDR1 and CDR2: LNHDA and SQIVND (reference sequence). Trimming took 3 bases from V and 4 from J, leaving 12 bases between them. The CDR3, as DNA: TGTGCCAGTAGTATGGTGGTTAGGGGCACTGAAGCTTTCTTT. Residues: CASSMVVRGTEAFF.

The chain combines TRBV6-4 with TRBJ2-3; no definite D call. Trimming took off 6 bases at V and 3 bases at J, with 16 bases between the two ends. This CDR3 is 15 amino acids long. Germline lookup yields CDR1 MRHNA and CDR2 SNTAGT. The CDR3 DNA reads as TGTGCCAGCAGCGCATCAACTGACGGTACAGATACGCAGTATTTT. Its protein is CASSASTDGTDTQYF.

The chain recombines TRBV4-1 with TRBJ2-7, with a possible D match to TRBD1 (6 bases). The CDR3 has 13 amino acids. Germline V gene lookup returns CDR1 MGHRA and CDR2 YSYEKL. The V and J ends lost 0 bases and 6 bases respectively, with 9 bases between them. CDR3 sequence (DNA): TGCGCCAGCAGCCAAGAACAGGGCCGCGAGCAGTACTTC. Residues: CASSQEQGREQYF.

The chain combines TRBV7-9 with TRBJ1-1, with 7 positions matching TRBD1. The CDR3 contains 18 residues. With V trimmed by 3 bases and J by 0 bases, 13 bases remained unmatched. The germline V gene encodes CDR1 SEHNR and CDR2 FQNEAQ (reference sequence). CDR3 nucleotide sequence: TGTGCCAGCAGCTTTTTATCGTCAGGGACAGCTATGAACACTGAAGCTTTCTTT. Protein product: CASSFLSSGTAMNTEAFF.

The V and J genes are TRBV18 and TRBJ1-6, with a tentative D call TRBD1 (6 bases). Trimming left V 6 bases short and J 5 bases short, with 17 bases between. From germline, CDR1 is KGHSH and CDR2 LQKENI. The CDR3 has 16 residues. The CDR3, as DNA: TGTGCCAGCTCCCAGGGGTCAAGATCCGATAATTCACCCCTCCACTTT. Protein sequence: CASSQGSRSDNSPLHF.

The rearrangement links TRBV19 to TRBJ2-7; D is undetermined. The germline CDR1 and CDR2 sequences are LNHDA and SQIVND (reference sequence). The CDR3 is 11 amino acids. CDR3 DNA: TGTGCTTCAGGTAGCTCCTACGAGCAGTACTTC. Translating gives CASGSSYEQYF.

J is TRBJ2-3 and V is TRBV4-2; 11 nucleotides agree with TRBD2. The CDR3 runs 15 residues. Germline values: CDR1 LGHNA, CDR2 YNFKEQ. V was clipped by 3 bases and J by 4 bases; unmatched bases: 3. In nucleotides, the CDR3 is TGTGCCAGCAGCCAGACTAGCGGGATGGCAGATACGCAGTATTTT. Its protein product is CASSQTSGMADTQYF.

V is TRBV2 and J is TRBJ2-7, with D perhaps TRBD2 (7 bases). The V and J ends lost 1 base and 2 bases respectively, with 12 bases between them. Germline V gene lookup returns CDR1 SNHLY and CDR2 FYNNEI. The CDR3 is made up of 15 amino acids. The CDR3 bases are TGTGCCAGCAGTGAAGGCGAGGGGGGGGCCTACGAGCAGTACTTC. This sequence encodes CASSEGEGGAYEQYF.

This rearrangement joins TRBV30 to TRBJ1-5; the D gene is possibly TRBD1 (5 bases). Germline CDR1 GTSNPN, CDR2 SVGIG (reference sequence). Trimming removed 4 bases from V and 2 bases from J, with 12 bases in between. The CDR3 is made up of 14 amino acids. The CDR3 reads CAWNEGLGNQPQHF. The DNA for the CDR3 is TGTGCCTGGAACGAGGGGCTAGGCAATCAGCCCCAGCATTTT.

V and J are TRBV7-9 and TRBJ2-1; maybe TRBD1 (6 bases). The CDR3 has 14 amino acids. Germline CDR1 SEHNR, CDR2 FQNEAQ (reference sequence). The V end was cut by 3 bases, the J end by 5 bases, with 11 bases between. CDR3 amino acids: CASSFQGLDNEQFF. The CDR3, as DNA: TGTGCCAGCAGCTTTCAGGGGTTGGACAATGAGCAGTTCTTC.

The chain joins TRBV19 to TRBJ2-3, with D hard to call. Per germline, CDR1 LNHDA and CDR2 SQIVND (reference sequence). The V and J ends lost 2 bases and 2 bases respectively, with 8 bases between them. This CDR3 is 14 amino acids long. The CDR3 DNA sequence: TGTGCCAGTAGTATATACCGGTTCACAGATACGCAGTATTTT. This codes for CASSIYRFTDTQYF.

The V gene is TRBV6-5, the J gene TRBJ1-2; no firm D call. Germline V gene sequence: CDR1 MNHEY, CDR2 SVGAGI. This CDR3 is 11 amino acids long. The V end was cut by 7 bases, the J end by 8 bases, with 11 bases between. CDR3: CASTNSGGYTF. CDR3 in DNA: TGTGCCAGCACCAACTCGGGAGGCTACACCTTC.